Presented here are 25 T cell receptor beta chains from one specimen sequenced in a study of CD8 T cells in Susac syndrome (dated by TCRdb to between 2017 and 2020). Preparation of the library involved the immunoSEQ multiplex PCR assay. RNA was extracted using the RNeasy kit, and roughly 0.5 to 1 microgram was reverse transcribed with random hexamers. TCRdb applied fastp at Q25 and MiXCR to the public reads, then kept only in-frame beta chains. Entries are consolidated by CDR3 protein sequence, retaining the most common genes and DNA. In this sample the table shows some 58,000 distinct CDR3 sequences, approximately 95% of which occur a single time. The ten biggest clones cover approximately 0.8% of the sample. Specimen: CD8+ T cells from PBMCs. These receptors were obtained from a human donor with Susac syndrome.

J is TRBJ2-3 and V is TRBV3-1; D may match TRBD1 or TRBD2 (6 bases each). The CDR3 loop spans 15 amino acids. Germline CDR1 reads LGHDT; CDR2 reads YNNKEL (reference sequence). Trimming removed 4 bases from V and 2 bases from J, with 13 bases in between. The CDR3 loop reads CASSPGARITDTQYF. CDR3 nucleotide sequence: TGTGCCAGCAGCCCGGGGGCCAGAATCACAGATACGCAGTATTTT.

The gene calls are TRBV11-2 and TRBJ2-6; D is perhaps TRBD1 or TRBD2 (7 bases each). In germline, CDR1 is SGHAT, CDR2 FQNNGV. The CDR3 sequence is 22 residues long. The V end was cut by 5 bases, the J end by 0 bases, with 29 bases between. The chain's CDR3 is CASSDIRRGTVSPSSGANVLTF. Written as DNA, the CDR3 is TGTGCCAGCAGCGACATTAGGCGGGGGACAGTCTCCCCGAGCTCTGGGGCCAACGTCCTGACTTTC.

The chain employs TRBV6-6 and TRBJ1-2; D might be TRBD1 (6 bases). CDR3 size: 14 residues. Trimming cost V 10 bases and J 6 bases, with 21 bases left between them. Germline loops: CDR1 MNHNY, CDR2 SVGAGI (reference sequence). The CDR3 DNA reads as TGTGCCATCCACCCGGGGGCGCGAGTGAATGGCTACACCTTC. Its protein is CAIHPGARVNGYTF.

The chain is built from TRBV11-1 and TRBJ2-5; 10 bases agree with TRBD2. Germline values: CDR1 SGHAT, CDR2 FQDESV (reference sequence). There are 15 residues in the CDR3. J lost 3 bases, V lost 3 bases, and 4 bases had no gene match. CDR3 protein: CASSFNLAGEETQYF. CDR3 sequence (DNA): TGTGCCAGCAGCTTTAACCTAGCGGGGGAAGAGACCCAGTACTTC.

V and J are TRBV7-9 and TRBJ2-3; D call uncertain. The CDR3 sequence is 15 residues long. V lost 3 bases, J lost 6 bases, and 16 bases lay in between. Germline CDR1 and CDR2: SEHNR and FQNEAQ (reference sequence). The CDR3 here is CASSFRDRLFDTQYF. The CDR3, as DNA: TGTGCCAGCAGCTTCAGAGACCGACTCTTCGATACGCAGTATTTT.

The V gene is TRBV9, the J gene TRBJ1-1; a weak D match, TRBD1 (6 bases). V lost 3 bases and J 8 bases, leaving 14 bases between the germline ends. The CDR3 has 13 residues. Germline V gene data show CDR1 as SGDLS and CDR2 as YYNGEE. The CDR3 DNA is TGTGCCAGCAGCGCAAATGGACAGTCAGAAGCTTTCTTT. Amino acid sequence: CASSANGQSEAFF.

The V and J genes are TRBV7-9 and TRBJ1-2; a possible D gene is TRBD1 (5 bases). The germline V and J ends were trimmed by 0 bases and 8 bases, with 10 bases remaining between them. Germline assignment: CDR1 SEHNR and CDR2 FQNEAQ (reference sequence). This CDR3 comprises 13 residues. CDR3 in DNA: TGTGCCAGCAGCTTAGCCCCACAGGACGGCTACACCTTC. Its protein is CASSLAPQDGYTF.

The gene calls are TRBV7-9 and TRBJ1-2; 7 bases align to TRBD1. CDR3 length: 14 amino acids. The V and J ends lost 1 base and 4 bases, in that order; junction bases with no gene match: 3. Germline V CDR1 and CDR2: SEHNR, FQNEAQ (reference sequence). CDR3 bases: TGTGCCAGCAGCTTAGTGGGACAGAGCTATGGCTACACCTTC. As protein: CASSLVGQSYGYTF. Variable domain in full (rest from reference TRBV7-9 and TRBJ1-2): DTGVSQNPRHKITKRGQNVTFRCDPISEHNRLYWYRQTLGQGPEFLTYFQNEAQLEKSRLLSDRFSAERPKGSFSTLEIQRTEQGDSAMYLCASSLVGQSYGYTFGSGTRLTVV.

The gene calls are TRBV30 and TRBJ2-5; TRBD1 matches at 9 bases. Germline V lookup: CDR1 GTSNPN, CDR2 SVGIG (reference sequence). CDR3 length: 15 amino acids. Germline trimming cut 2 bases from V and 4 bases from J; bases unmatched to any gene: 8. CDR3 coding DNA: TGTGCCTGGAGTCCTACAGGGGGCGCCGGAGAGACCCAGTACTTC. Translated: CAWSPTGGAGETQYF.

This chain joins TRBV4-2 and TRBJ2-5; no reliable D call. The CDR3 length is 14 residues. Germline values: CDR1 LGHNA, CDR2 YNFKEQ. The V gene lost 2 bases and the J gene lost 3 bases, with 10 bases spanning the gap. The CDR3 DNA is TGTGCCAGCAGCCAAAGCTTAGAGAAAGAGACCCAGTACTTC. It translates to CASSQSLEKETQYF.

The gene calls are TRBV12-5 and TRBJ2-3; D remains unclear. The CDR3 contains 11 residues. CDR1 is LGHNT and CDR2 is FRNRAP in the germline V gene. The V and J ends lost 6 bases and 3 bases respectively, with 4 bases between them. CDR3 in DNA: TGTGCTAGTGGACGAACAGATACGCAGTATTTT. Protein sequence: CASGRTDTQYF.

The V gene is TRBV27, the J gene TRBJ2-5; no clear D gene. The germline gives CDR1 MNHEY, CDR2 SMNVEV (reference sequence). V was cut by 3 bases and J by 5 bases, with 10 bases left in between. The CDR3 spans 13 residues. The CDR3 sequence: CASSFPGSETQYF. The CDR3 nucleotides read TGTGCCAGCAGTTTTCCGGGTTCGGAGACCCAGTACTTC.

The rearrangement uses TRBV19 and TRBJ2-7; possibly TRBD1 for D (7 bases). The V and J ends lost 5 bases and 4 bases respectively, with 18 bases between them. The germline gives CDR1 LNHDA, CDR2 SQIVND (reference sequence). This CDR3 region has 15 residues. The CDR3 region has the DNA TGTGCCAGTAGTGCGACGGAGGGGGCGGGATACGAGCAGTACTTC. This codes for CASSATEGAGYEQYF.

This chain uses TRBV30 with TRBJ2-1; D may be TRBD1 (5 bases). The V and J ends lost 4 bases and 12 bases respectively, with 22 bases between them. CDR1 GTSNPN and CDR2 SVGIG come from the germline V gene (reference sequence). This CDR3 has 14 residues. CDR3 sequence: CAWTWGSTIQGQFF. Written as DNA, the CDR3 is TGTGCCTGGACTTGGGGCAGTACAATCCAGGGGCAGTTCTTC.

V is TRBV9 and J is TRBJ2-5; D is perhaps TRBD1 or TRBD2 (5 bases each). CDR1 SGDLS and CDR2 YYNGEE come from the germline V gene. The CDR3 spans 15 residues. Trimming pared 4 bases from V and 2 bases from J, leaving 15 bases between. The DNA for the CDR3 is TGTGCCAGCAGCTCATCCGGGACGGCACAAGAGACCCAGTACTTC. Residues: CASSSSGTAQETQYF.

The sample holds one count of this clonotype. The CDR3 bases are TGTGCCAGCAGCTTAATTGCCGGGGCCGGAGAAGCTTTCTTT. Amino acids: CASSLIAGAGEAFF. The chain employs TRBV7-9 and TRBJ1-1, with D possibly matching TRBD1 (5 bases). V gave up 2 bases and J gave up 8 bases, with 15 bases separating them. This CDR3 has 14 amino acids. The V gene's germline CDR1 is SEHNR and CDR2 FQNEAQ (reference sequence).

The V call is TRBV7-9, the J call TRBJ1-6, with 7 bases fitting TRBD1. Germline V gene sequence: CDR1 SEHNR, CDR2 FQNEAQ (reference sequence). There are 14 residues in the CDR3. V was clipped by 6 bases and J by 8 bases; unmatched bases: 7. This chain's CDR3 is CASRGTGADSPLHF. In DNA, the CDR3 is TGTGCCAGCAGGGGAACAGGGGCAGATTCACCCCTCCACTTT.

The rearrangement uses TRBV30 and TRBJ2-1; 11 bases are a match to TRBD2. J gave up 6 bases and V 5 bases, and 9 bases lay outside the gene matches. The CDR3 has 15 residues. The germline gives CDR1 GTSNPN, CDR2 SVGIG (reference sequence). The CDR3 nucleotides are TGTGCCTGGGCGTTAGCGGGGGGGCCAGGCAATGAGCAGTTCTTC. Encoded protein: CAWALAGGPGNEQFF.

The chain is built from TRBV10-3 and TRBJ2-5; D remains unclear. The germline V gene encodes CDR1 ENHRY and CDR2 SYGVKD. With 0 bases removed from V and 5 bases from J, the gap between germline ends came to 4 bases. The CDR3 consists of 12 residues. CDR3 protein: CAISESEETQYF. For the CDR3, the DNA is TGTGCCATCAGTGAGTCAGAGGAGACCCAGTACTTC.

This chain links TRBV29-1 with TRBJ2-7, with no clear D. Trimming removed 7 bases at V and 3 bases at J, with 13 bases between. The CDR3 runs to 12 residues. CDR1 SQVTM and CDR2 ANQGSEA come from the germline V gene. The CDR3 protein is CSGGEGFYEQYF. The DNA for the CDR3 is TGCAGCGGTGGGGAAGGGTTCTACGAGCAGTACTTC.

The chain combines TRBV11-3 with TRBJ1-1; perhaps TRBD1 as D (6 bases). The germline V gene has CDR1 SGHNT and CDR2 YENEEA. Trimming stripped 8 bases from V and 4 bases from J, with 11 bases between. CDR3 length equals 12 residues. This CDR3 reads CASSGEATEAFF. The CDR3, as DNA: TGTGCCAGCTCAGGGGAGGCCACTGAAGCTTTCTTT.

This clonotype was seen once. The chain recombines TRBV28 with TRBJ1-6; possibly TRBD1 for D (5 bases). V was shortened by 3 bases and J by 10 bases, with 13 bases between the two germline ends. Germline assignment: CDR1 MDHEN and CDR2 SYDVKM. This CDR3 comprises 14 residues. CDR3 amino acids: CASSLPGTGSPLHF. The CDR3 DNA reads as TGTGCCAGCAGTTTGCCAGGGACCGGCTCACCCCTCCACTTT.

This CDR3 reads CSVEDRGGSDTQYF. Written as DNA, the CDR3 is TGCAGCGTTGAAGACAGGGGGGGTTCAGATACGCAGTATTTT. The chain combines TRBV29-1 with TRBJ2-3; tentatively, D is TRBD1 or TRBD2 (7 bases each). The CDR3 contains 14 residues. Trimming stripped 0 bases from V and 4 bases from J, with 11 bases between. In germline, CDR1 is SQVTM, CDR2 ANQGSEA.

The chain combines TRBV7-9 with TRBJ2-5; TRBD1 aligns across 8 bases. Germline CDR1 reads SEHNR; CDR2 reads FQNEAQ (reference sequence). The CDR3 covers 14 residues. Losses at the gene ends were 5 bases for V and 2 bases for J; bases not matched to a gene: 4. The DNA of the CDR3 is TGTGCCAGCAGCCCACGGACAGGGCAAGAGACCCAGTACTTC. It codes for CASSPRTGQETQYF.

J is TRBJ2-3 and V is TRBV13; no reliable D call. The CDR3 sequence is 13 residues long. Trimming pared 4 bases from V and 2 bases from J, leaving 7 bases between. Germline CDR1 is PRHDT and CDR2 is FYEKMQ (reference sequence). CDR3 in DNA: TGTGCCAGCAGCTACCCTGACACAGATACGCAGTATTTT. Encoded protein: CASSYPDTDTQYF. The full variable domain, its missing parts supplied by reference TRBV13 and TRBJ2-3, is AAGVIQSPRHLIKEKRETATLKCYPIPRHDTVYWYQQGPGQDPQFLISFYEKMQSDKGSIPDRFSAQQFSDYHSELNMSSLELGDSALYFCASSYPDTDTQYFGPGTRLTVL.